One sample yielded the 14 T cell receptor beta chains listed below, sequenced in a study of fetal regulatory T cell absence and autoimmunity (dated by TCRdb to 2015 to 2018). Preparation of the library involved the immunoSEQ multiplex PCR assay. As stored in TCRdb, this immuneACCESS dataset retains in-frame rearrangements with V and J assigned. A fraction of the clones does not appear; measured against another copy, unresolved V genes explain less than half of the discrepancy, and the remainder lacks a known reason. The sample includes 45,000 to 50,000 clones, with about four fifths observed a single time. The ten largest clones add up to 0.35% to 0.45% of the sample. The specimen sequenced was cord blood. These receptors originate from a newborn boy with IPEX syndrome.

The chain joins TRBV27 to TRBJ2-1; TRBD1 matches at 11 bases. V was pared by 4 bases and J by 5 bases, with 1 base of the junction left unmatched. CDR1 and CDR2 from the germline V gene are MNHEY and SMNVEV (reference sequence). This CDR3 contains 14 residues. In DNA, the CDR3 is TGTGCCAGCAGTTGGACAGGGGGCAACAATGAGCAGTTCTTC. It codes for CASSWTGGNNEQFF.

Comment on this clone: The sample contains more than one DNA sequence encoding this CDR3. The rearrangement uses TRBV4-1 and TRBJ1-5; tentative D call: TRBD1 (6 bases). The CDR3 totals 13 residues. Trimming removed 0 bases at V and 6 bases at J, with 6 bases between. Germline values: CDR1 MGHRA, CDR2 YSYEKL. The CDR3 region has the DNA TGCGCCAGCAGCCAAGACAGGGGTCAGCCCCAGCATTTT. Protein product: CASSQDRGQPQHF.

This rearrangement joins TRBV10-3 to TRBJ2-2, with 7 positions matching TRBD1. CDR3 length: 14 residues. Germline lookup yields CDR1 ENHRY and CDR2 SYGVKD. The junction had 1 base not matched to a gene; V was cut back by 4 bases and J by 2 bases. The chain's CDR3 is CAISGTGNTGELFF. DNA for the CDR3: TGTGCCATCAGTGGGACAGGTAACACCGGGGAGCTGTTTTTT.

The gene calls are TRBV7-6 and TRBJ2-7; TRBD2 agrees at 12 bases. Per germline, CDR1 SGHVS and CDR2 FNYEAQ. Germline trimming cut 3 bases from V and 0 bases from J; bases unmatched to any gene: 0. The CDR3 sequence is 15 residues long. CDR3 DNA: TGTGCCAGCAGCTTGACTAGCGGGAGCTCCTACGAGCAGTACTTC. Its translation is CASSLTSGSSYEQYF.

This sequence joins TRBV5-1 and TRBJ2-5, with D perhaps TRBD1 (6 bases). The CDR3 totals 15 residues. V was pared by 0 bases and J by 1 base, with 10 bases between. Germline CDR1 is SGHRS and CDR2 is YFSETQ. DNA of the CDR3: TGCGCCAGCAGCTTGGCGGGACAATCCCAAGAGACCCAGTACTTC. Its protein product is CASSLAGQSQETQYF.

V and J are TRBV27 and TRBJ1-5, with D perhaps TRBD1 (5 bases). The length of the CDR3 is 16 residues. Germline CDR1 MNHEY, CDR2 SMNVEV (reference sequence). Trimming cost V 5 bases and J 0 bases, with 14 bases left between them. CDR3 region: CASSPFTGYSNQPQHF. CDR3 DNA sequence: TGTGCCAGCAGTCCGTTTACAGGTTATAGCAATCAGCCCCAGCATTTT.

This rearrangement joins TRBV4-1 to TRBJ1-2; D is unresolved. From germline, CDR1 is MGHRA and CDR2 YSYEKL. The V gene lost 0 bases and the J gene lost 1 base, with 9 bases spanning the gap. This CDR3 comprises 15 residues. The CDR3: CASSQDGRFNYGYTF. The CDR3 nucleotides are TGCGCCAGCAGCCAAGATGGCAGGTTTAACTATGGCTACACCTTC.

The J gene is TRBJ1-2, the V gene TRBV18; no clear D. From germline, CDR1 is KGHSH and CDR2 LQKENI. Between the trimmed V and J ends, which lost 3 bases and 5 bases, there was a span of 10 bases. This CDR3 is built from 13 residues. CDR3 sequence: CASSPRPSYGYTF. The CDR3 DNA follows: TGTGCCAGCTCACCGAGACCGTCTTATGGCTACACCTTC. Looking up the rest from reference TRBV18 and TRBJ1-2 gives the full variable domain: NAGVMQNPRHLVRRRGQEARLRCSPMKGHSHVYWYRQLPEEGLKFMVYLQKENIIDESGMPKERFSAEFPKEGPSILRIQQVVRGDSAAYFCASSPRPSYGYTFGSGTRLTVV.

V usage is TRBV11-2 and J usage is TRBJ2-1, with D perhaps TRBD2 (5 bases). Deletions cut 3 bases from V and 9 bases from J, with 15 bases between. This CDR3 region has 14 residues. CDR1 and CDR2 from the germline V gene are SGHAT and FQNNGV. CDR3 sequence: CASSLEVRPGEQFF. CDR3 nucleotide sequence: TGTGCCAGCAGCTTGGAGGTCCGTCCGGGTGAGCAGTTCTTC.

This chain connects TRBV27 to TRBJ2-7; 8 positions match TRBD1. The germline V gene has CDR1 MNHEY and CDR2 SMNVEV (reference sequence). The CDR3 length is 14 residues. Germline trimming cut 3 bases from V and 3 bases from J; bases unmatched to any gene: 4. The CDR3 region has the DNA TGTGCCAGCAGTTTTCGGACAGGGATCTACGAGCAGTACTTC. Protein sequence: CASSFRTGIYEQYF.

The chain joins TRBV25-1 to TRBJ1-1; 9 bases align to TRBD1. The CDR3 runs 16 residues. CDR1 is MGHDK and CDR2 is SYGVNS in the germline V gene. V lost 0 bases and J lost 4; bases outside the gene matches: 6. CDR3 in amino acids: CASSEYTGGMGTEAFF. In nucleotides, the CDR3 is TGTGCCAGCAGTGAATATACAGGGGGCATGGGCACTGAAGCTTTCTTT.

This chain uses TRBV4-1 with TRBJ1-3; no clear D. The germline CDR1 and CDR2 sequences are MGHRA and YSYEKL. The CDR3 runs 15 residues. The V end lost 4 bases, the J end lost 1 base, and 11 bases lay between the germline ends. The CDR3 region has the DNA TGCGCCAGCAGCCGAGGAGTACAGTCTGGAAACACCATATATTTT. It codes for CASSRGVQSGNTIYF.

This chain joins TRBV5-1 and TRBJ1-4, with a weak D call TRBD1 (6 bases). CDR3 size: 14 residues. Per the germline V gene, CDR1 is SGHRS and CDR2 is YFSETQ. Trimming cost V 4 bases and J 5 bases, with 12 bases left between them. The CDR3 here is CASSRTDTNEKLFF. The CDR3 bases are TGCGCCAGCAGCAGGACAGATACAAATGAAAAACTGTTTTTT.

This rearrangement joins TRBV10-3 to TRBJ2-1, with 9 bases aligning to TRBD2. Germline CDR1 is ENHRY and CDR2 is SYGVKD. The CDR3 is 17 residues long. With 4 bases clipped from V and 0 bases from J, the junction kept 7 bases outside the gene matches. The CDR3 reads CAISGAGGESSYNEQFF. The CDR3 region has the DNA TGTGCCATCAGTGGAGCGGGGGGCGAGAGCTCCTACAATGAGCAGTTCTTC.